Listed below are T cell receptor beta chains from one sample, sequenced in a study of beta chain features in type 1 diabetes. Libraries were prepared by immunoSEQ multiplex PCR; TCRdb keeps only in-frame clonotypes and omits some of them. The table lists some 290,000 clones, roughly 24% of them singletons. Specimen: naive CD4+ T cells from blood. The receptors derive from a woman in her 30s with type 1 diabetes. The CDR3 runs from the conserved cysteine through the conserved F or W. The D gene is left open where the match is weak. Clone size is given for some rows only: seen once, a few or many times, or a class if the clone is expanded.

TRBJ2-3 NA TRBV28 NA CASSPSGVDTQYF TGTGCCAGCAGTCCCTCCGGGGTAGATACGCAGTATTTT
TRBJ1-2 TRBD1 TRBV4-1 few CASSQATGGRGYTF TGCGCCAGCAGCCAAGCTACAGGGGGCCGTGGCTACACCTTC
TRBJ2-2 NA TRBV7-9 NA CASIRSGSELFF TGTGCCAGCATCCGAAGCGGGTCGGAGCTGTTTTTT
TRBJ2-1 TRBD2 TRBV5-1 NA CASSSGLAIFHEQFF TGCGCCAGCAGCTCGGGACTAGCGATTTTCCATGAGCAGTTCTTC
TRBJ2-4 NA TRBV4-1 few CASSQVGDIQYF TGCGCCAGCAGCCAAGTAGGGGACATTCAGTACTTC
TRBJ1-5 NA TRBV7-2 few CASSQQGDQPQHF TGTGCCAGCAGTCAACAGGGAGATCAGCCCCAGCATTTT
TRBJ1-2 NA TRBV29-1 few CSVVGAQKPNYGYTF TGCAGCGTTGTGGGCGCTCAGAAGCCTAACTATGGCTACACCTTC
TRBJ2-7 TRBD2 TRBV29-1 NA CSAVGSPAGEQYF TGCAGCGCTGTGGGCAGCCCAGCGGGGGAGCAGTACTTC
TRBJ1-1 TRBD1 TRBV29-1 few CSVGQGGTEAFF TGCAGCGTGGGGCAGGGGGGAACTGAAGCTTTCTTT
TRBJ2-7 NA TRBV5-1 few CASSADGGYEQYF TGCGCCAGCAGCGCGGACGGAGGATACGAGCAGTACTTC
TRBJ2-3 NA TRBV29-1 NA CSVEAASTDTQYF TGCAGCGTTGAGGCTGCTAGCACAGATACGCAGTATTTT
TRBJ1-4 TRBD1 TRBV7-2 NA CASSRWGRGQSNEKLFF TGTGCCAGCAGCCGATGGGGCAGGGGGCAGAGTAATGAAAAACTGTTTTTT
TRBJ2-1 TRBD1 TRBV2 few CASTQGNNEQFF TGTGCCAGCACACAGGGGAACAATGAGCAGTTCTTC
TRBJ1-1 NA TRBV7-2 few CASSLVRTEAFF TGTGCCAGCAGCTTAGTCAGGACAGAGGCTTTCTTT
TRBJ2-7 TRBD1 TRBV15 NA CATSRDRTGHYEQYF TGTGCCACCAGCAGAGATAGGACAGGGCACTACGAGCAGTACTTC
TRBJ1-1 NA TRBV15 few CATSRDPGQPHAAFF TGTGCCACCAGCAGAGATCCGGGACAACCCCACGCAGCTTTCTTT
TRBJ2-5 NA TRBV5-4 NA CASSSDREETQYF TGTGCCAGCAGCTCAGACAGAGAAGAGACCCAGTACTTC
TRBJ2-2 NA TRBV7-6 NA CASSLRGLAGNTGELFF TGTGCCAGCAGCTTACGTGGGCTAGCAGGGAACACCGGGGAGCTGTTTTTT
TRBJ1-5 NA TRBV4-2 few CASSQDSPGRSNQPQHF TGTGCCAGCAGCCAAGACTCCCCCGGGAGGAGCAATCAGCCCCAGCATTTT
TRBJ2-5 TRBD2 TRBV30 NA CAWSIAGSETQYF TGTGCCTGGAGTATAGCGGGCTCAGAGACCCAGTACTTC
TRBJ1-2 NA TRBV4-2 NA CASSQERQLNYGYTF TGTGCCAGCAGCCAAGAGAGGCAACTTAACTATGGCTACACCTTC
TRBJ2-7 TRBD1 TRBV18 NA CASSPPGTGISEQYF TGTGCCAGCTCACCACCTGGGACAGGGATTTCCGAGCAGTACTTC
TRBJ2-1 TRBD1 TRBV29-1 NA CSARQGGSYNEQFF TGCAGCGCCCGACAGGGGGGGTCCTACAATGAGCAGTTCTTC
TRBJ2-3 NA TRBV10-2 few CASWDILTDTQYF TGCGCCAGTTGGGACATCCTCACAGATACGCAGTATTTT
TRBJ2-1 NA TRBV7-9 NA CASSFVGDEQFF TGTGCCAGCAGCTTTGTCGGGGATGAGCAGTTCTTC
TRBJ2-1 TRBD2 TRBV25-1 NA CASIGLAGGSYNEQFF TGTGCCAGCATCGGACTAGCGGGAGGCTCCTACAATGAGCAGTTCTTC
TRBJ2-7 TRBD1 TRBV28 few CASSLMGQDYEQYF TGTGCCAGCAGTTTAATGGGACAGGACTACGAGCAGTACTTC
TRBJ2-5 NA TRBV9 few CASSAAPSVEETQYF TGTGCCAGCAGCGCCGCTCCTAGCGTAGAAGAGACCCAGTACTTC
TRBJ1-2 TRBD1 TRBV11-2 NA CASSFDGTAGYTF TGTGCCAGCAGCTTTGACGGGACAGCCGGCTACACCTTC
TRBJ2-7 NA TRBV5-6 once CASSRRIGGEISYEQYF TGTGCCAGCAGCCGCCGGATTGGAGGAGAGATCTCCTACGAGCAGTACTTC
TRBJ2-3 TRBD2 TRBV5-1 NA CASSLGVAGGHTDTQYF TGCGCCAGCAGCTTGGGTGTAGCGGGAGGCCACACAGATACGCAGTATTTT
TRBJ2-3 TRBD1 TRBV5-4 NA CASSRQGQPTDTQYF TGTGCCAGCAGCCGACAGGGGCAGCCCACAGATACGCAGTATTTT
TRBJ2-1 TRBD2 TRBV10-1 NA CASNPWVAGDGEQFF TGCGCCAGCAACCCCTGGGTAGCGGGAGACGGTGAGCAGTTCTTC
TRBJ1-2 NA TRBV28 few CASSSQGRFGYTF TGTGCCAGCAGTTCCCAGGGAAGGTTTGGCTACACCTTC
TRBJ2-5 TRBD2 TRBV19 few CASSTGGTSGTQETQYF TGTGCCAGTAGTACCGGGGGGACTAGCGGAACCCAAGAGACCCAGTACTTC
TRBJ1-4 TRBD1 TRBV29-1 NA CSREGQPRNEKLFF TGCAGCCGAGAGGGACAGCCCAGAAATGAAAAACTGTTTTTT
TRBJ1-1 NA TRBV30 NA CAWSVGNREAFF TGTGCCTGGAGTGTGGGAAACAGGGAAGCTTTCTTT
TRBJ1-1 NA TRBV29-1 NA CSGHTTEAFF TGCAGCGGTCACACCACTGAAGCTTTCTTT